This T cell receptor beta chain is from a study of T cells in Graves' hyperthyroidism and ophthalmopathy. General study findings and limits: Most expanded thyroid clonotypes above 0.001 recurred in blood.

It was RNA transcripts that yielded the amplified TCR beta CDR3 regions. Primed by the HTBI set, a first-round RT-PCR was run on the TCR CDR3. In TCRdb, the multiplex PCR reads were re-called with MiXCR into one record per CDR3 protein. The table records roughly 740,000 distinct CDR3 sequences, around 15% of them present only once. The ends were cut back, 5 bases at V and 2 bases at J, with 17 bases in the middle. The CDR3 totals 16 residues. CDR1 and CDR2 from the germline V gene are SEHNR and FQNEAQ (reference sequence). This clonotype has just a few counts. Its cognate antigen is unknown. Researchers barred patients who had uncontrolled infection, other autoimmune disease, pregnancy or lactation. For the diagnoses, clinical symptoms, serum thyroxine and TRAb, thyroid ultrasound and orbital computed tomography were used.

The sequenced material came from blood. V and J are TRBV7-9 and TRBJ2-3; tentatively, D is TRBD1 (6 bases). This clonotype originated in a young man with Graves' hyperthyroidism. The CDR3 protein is CASSVTGTRNTDTQYF. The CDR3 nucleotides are TGTGCCAGCAGCGTCACCGGGACAAGGAACACAGATACGCAGTATTTT.